Following are 29 T cell receptor beta chains from one sample sequenced in a study of cytomegalovirus exposure and HLA in healthy donors. The PCR employed 60 Vbeta primers together with 13 Jbeta primers. Generated by immunoSEQ multiplex PCR, the TCRdb table keeps only in-frame clones and is missing some. The sample has 100,000 to 150,000 clones, 83% seen once. The sequencing input was PBMCs. Every receptor here comes from a woman aged 40 to 55 in good health and CMV-seropositive.

This chain connects TRBV13 to TRBJ2-3; D not certain. Germline V gene data show CDR1 as PRHDT and CDR2 as FYEKMQ (reference sequence). The CDR3 spans 12 residues. Trimming shortened V by 8 bases and J by 0 bases, and 6 bases separated the two germline ends. CDR3 in DNA: TGTGCCAGCTCCTCTAGCACAGATACGCAGTATTTT. It translates to CASSSSTDTQYF.

This chain uses TRBV28 with TRBJ2-7, with a tentative D call TRBD1 (5 bases). The CDR3 length is 15 residues. CDR1 is MDHEN and CDR2 is SYDVKM in the germline V gene. Trimming pared 7 bases from V and 0 bases from J, leaving 16 bases between. CDR3 nucleotides: TGTGCCAGCACTCTAGTAGAAGGGGTCTCCTACGAGCAGTACTTC. Protein sequence: CASTLVEGVSYEQYF.

V usage is TRBV30 and J usage is TRBJ2-2; 14 bases match TRBD2. CDR1 is GTSNPN and CDR2 is SVGIG in the germline V gene (reference sequence). The V and J ends lost 1 base and 7 bases, in that order; junction bases with no gene match: 5. The CDR3 extends over 16 amino acids. CDR3: CAWSAGLAGGGGELFF. The CDR3, as DNA: TGTGCCTGGAGTGCCGGACTAGCGGGAGGTGGCGGGGAGCTGTTTTTT.

The gene calls are TRBV4-1 and TRBJ1-5; 10 positions match TRBD1. Trimming removed 5 bases from V and 6 bases from J; junction bases left unmatched: 4. In germline, CDR1 is MGHRA, CDR2 YSYEKL. The CDR3 totals 14 residues. The DNA of the CDR3 is TGCGCCAGCAGCGTGGGACAGGGGTCTCAGCCCCAGCATTTT. This gives the protein CASSVGQGSQPQHF.

J is TRBJ2-4 and V is TRBV5-1; 9 bases are shared with TRBD1. V shed 1 base, J shed 1 base, and the junction held 3 bases outside the gene matches. The CDR3 length is 16 residues. Germline V lookup: CDR1 SGHRS, CDR2 YFSETQ. This CDR3 reads CASSLRQGDAKNIQYF. The CDR3 DNA reads TGCGCCAGCAGCTTGCGACAGGGGGATGCCAAAAACATTCAGTACTTC.

This clone was detected a few times. The chain employs TRBV30 and TRBJ1-5, with TRBD1 identical over 7 bases. This CDR3 spans 15 amino acids. The germline gives CDR1 GTSNPN, CDR2 SVGIG (reference sequence). Unmatched junction bases numbered 6, after V lost 0 bases and J lost 4 bases. The CDR3 here is CAWSVRAGGNQPQHF. Written as DNA, the CDR3 is TGTGCCTGGAGTGTACGGGCAGGGGGTAATCAGCCCCAGCATTTT.

The chain has TRBV4-3 and TRBJ1-4; D may be TRBD1 (5 bases). Trimming removed 0 bases from V and 7 bases from J, with 15 bases in between. This CDR3 has 16 residues. CDR1 LGHNA and CDR2 YSLEER come from the germline V gene. The chain's CDR3 is CASSQDGAGQPEKLFF. In DNA, the CDR3 is TGCGCCAGCAGCCAAGATGGGGCAGGTCAGCCTGAAAAACTGTTTTTT.

This chain links TRBV28 with TRBJ1-2, with D unclear. Germline lookup yields CDR1 MDHEN and CDR2 SYDVKM. The V gene lost 7 bases and the J gene lost 4 bases, with 16 bases spanning the gap. The CDR3 consists of 14 residues. Here the CDR3 DNA reads TGTGCCAGCAATCGGAGGAATTTGGGCTATGGCTACACCTTC. It yields the protein CASNRRNLGYGYTF.

This sequence joins TRBV5-6 and TRBJ2-5; 10 bases fit TRBD2. The DNA end is a closer match to TRBJ2-7, so the J assignment may be wrong. Germline loops: CDR1 SGHDT, CDR2 YYEEEE. This CDR3 is 14 amino acids long. For the CDR3, the DNA is TGTGCCAGCAGCGGATCGGGACTAGCGAGCGAGCAGTACTTC. It yields the protein CASSGSGLASEQYF.

This chain joins TRBV6-6 and TRBJ2-1; D gene uncertain. Germline CDR1 is MNHNY and CDR2 is SVGAGI (reference sequence). The CDR3 totals 13 residues. The V end was cut by 4 bases, the J end by 4 bases, with 8 bases between. CDR3 protein: CASSSTTYNEQFF. Here the CDR3 DNA reads TGTGCCAGCAGTTCCACAACATACAATGAGCAGTTCTTC.

This clone came up a few times. The chain joins TRBV10-2 to TRBJ1-5, with 8 bases identical to TRBD1. The J segment lost 5 bases and the V segment lost 10 bases, leaving 4 bases of the junction unmatched. This CDR3 comprises 12 residues. Germline CDR1 WSHSY, CDR2 SAAADI. Here the CDR3 reads CAKLQGDQPQHF. DNA for the CDR3: TGCGCCAAACTACAGGGGGATCAGCCCCAGCATTTT.

This rearrangement joins TRBV11-2 to TRBJ2-7; the D gene is possibly TRBD1 (6 bases). CDR1 is SGHAT, CDR2 FQNNGV, per germline. The germline V and J ends were trimmed by 3 bases and 1 base, with 13 bases remaining between them. The CDR3 has 15 residues. CDR3 nucleotide sequence: TGTGCCAGCAGCTTGGGGGCAGGGATGTCCTACGAGCAGTACTTC. This encodes CASSLGAGMSYEQYF. The complete variable domain, with remaining parts taken from reference TRBV11-2 and TRBJ2-7, reads EAGVAQSPRYKIIEKRQSVAFWCNPISGHATLYWYQQILGQGPKLLIQFQNNGVVDDSQLPKDRFSAERLKGVDSTLKIQPAKLEDSAVYLCASSLGAGMSYEQYFGPGTRLTVT.

The chain couples TRBV7-9 to TRBJ2-7; 7 positions agree with TRBD1. This CDR3 has 16 residues. Trimming cost V 2 bases and J 4 bases; bases outside gene matches: 11. Looked up from germline, CDR1 is SEHNR and CDR2 is FQNEAQ (reference sequence). The CDR3 region has the DNA TGTGCCAGCAGCTTAACCCGGACAGGATCGACTTACGAGCAGTACTTC. This codes for CASSLTRTGSTYEQYF.

The V call is TRBV30, the J call TRBJ2-1; 9 positions match TRBD2. Germline V gene lookup returns CDR1 GTSNPN and CDR2 SVGIG (reference sequence). Trimming took 4 bases from V and 7 from J; bases not matched to a gene: 8. This CDR3 has 14 residues. Written as DNA, the CDR3 is TGTGCCTGGACGTTGCGGGAGGGCCGGAATGAGCAGTTCTTC. Its translation: CAWTLREGRNEQFF.

This clone was counted a single time. A read error may produce the germline difference seen at one junction end. DNA of the CDR3: TGTTCCAGCAGCTTAGATTTTGGGCTAAGCTCCTACAATGAGCAGTTCTTC. Protein product: CSSSLDFGLSSYNEQFF. The J gene is TRBJ2-1, the V gene TRBV7-9, with no clear D. Germline CDR1 reads SEHNR; CDR2 reads FQNEAQ (reference sequence). CDR3 length: 17 amino acids.

V gene TRBV10-2 combines with J gene TRBJ2-7, with TRBD2 matching over 12 bases. Trimming at V came to 8 bases and at J to 0 bases, leaving 11 bases not matched to a gene. Germline V gives CDR1 WSHSY, CDR2 SAAADI. The CDR3 extends over 17 amino acids. CDR3 loop: CASVPGASGRVSYEQYF. The CDR3 nucleotides read TGCGCCAGCGTACCCGGGGCTAGCGGGAGGGTCTCCTACGAGCAGTACTTC.

The rearrangement uses TRBV7-9 and TRBJ2-2; TRBD2 agrees at 7 bases. This CDR3 has 15 amino acids. V lost 2 bases, J lost 7 bases, and 7 bases stayed unmatched. Germline CDR1 SEHNR, CDR2 FQNEAQ (reference sequence). For the CDR3, the DNA is TGTGCCAGCAGCTTATTACGGGAGGAAAGCGGGGAGCTGTTTTTT. This codes for CASSLLREESGELFF.

A few counts support this clone. The chain combines TRBV28 with TRBJ1-6, with a possible D match to TRBD1 (5 bases). The CDR3 spans 14 residues. Trimming shortened V by 5 bases and J by 6 bases, and 11 bases separated the two germline ends. Looked up from germline, CDR1 is MDHEN and CDR2 is SYDVKM. In DNA form, the CDR3 reads TGTGCCAGCAGTGCGACAGCCTTTAATTCACCCCTCCACTTT. Translated, it gives CASSATAFNSPLHF.

The rearrangement links TRBV6-5 to TRBJ2-7, with no clear D. V lost 7 bases, J lost 1 base, and 8 bases lay in between. Germline CDR1 and CDR2: MNHEY and SVGAGI. The CDR3 totals 12 residues. The CDR3 is CASISYSYEQYF. The CDR3 nucleotides are TGTGCCAGCATTTCGTATTCCTACGAGCAGTACTTC.

This chain joins TRBV5-1 and TRBJ1-1; D is unresolved. Looked up from germline, CDR1 is SGHRS and CDR2 is YFSETQ. With 2 bases removed from V and 7 bases from J, the gap between germline ends came to 12 bases. The CDR3 is made up of 13 amino acids. CDR3: CASSFDTQDEAFF. Here the CDR3 DNA reads TGCGCCAGCAGCTTCGATACTCAAGATGAAGCTTTCTTT.

The chain recombines TRBV27 with TRBJ2-1; no clear D gene. Trimming took off 5 bases at V and 8 bases at J, with 16 bases between the two ends. Germline loops: CDR1 MNHEY, CDR2 SMNVEV (reference sequence). CDR3 length: 14 amino acids. CDR3 amino acids: CASSPHLGGHEQFF. CDR3 bases: TGTGCCAGCAGTCCCCACCTAGGTGGCCATGAGCAGTTCTTC.

This clone was observed a single time. The chain links TRBV5-1 to TRBJ2-3, with 7 bases fitting TRBD2. The CDR3 is 15 residues long. The V gene's germline CDR1 is SGHRS and CDR2 YFSETQ. V lost 0 bases to trimming and J lost 2 bases; unmatched junction nucleotides: 3. The CDR3 sequence: CASSLAGTNTDTQYF. In nucleotides, the CDR3 is TGCGCCAGCAGCTTGGCAGGGACTAACACAGATACGCAGTATTTT.

The CDR3 DNA is TGTGCCAGCAGTTACTCCGGGACAGGGGGCTTCGAGCAGTACTTC. It translates to CASSYSGTGGFEQYF. The chain uses TRBV6-5 and TRBJ2-7; 12 bases line up with TRBD1. Germline CDR1 is MNHEY and CDR2 is SVGAGI. V was pared by 0 bases and J by 6 bases, with 3 bases of the junction left unmatched. CDR3 size: 15 residues.

V is TRBV6-6 and J is TRBJ2-2; a possible D gene is TRBD2 (5 bases). The CDR3 has 14 amino acids. Between the trimmed V and J ends, which lost 6 bases and 5 bases, there was a span of 13 bases. Germline V gene lookup returns CDR1 MNHNY and CDR2 SVGAGI (reference sequence). CDR3 protein: CASRPLGNTGELFF. The CDR3, as DNA: TGTGCCAGCAGACCCCTCGGGAATACCGGGGAGCTGTTTTTT.

V and J are TRBV4-2 and TRBJ1-5; no clear D. CDR1 and CDR2 (germline): LGHNA, YNFKEQ. Trimming stripped 5 bases from V and 3 bases from J, with 14 bases between. The CDR3 extends over 15 amino acids. This CDR3 is CASSGQHSDNQPQHF. The CDR3 region has the DNA TGTGCCAGCAGCGGTCAACATTCAGACAATCAGCCCCAGCATTTT.

The rearrangement joins TRBV7-9 to TRBJ2-7, with TRBD2 matching over 9 bases. Germline assignment: CDR1 SEHNR and CDR2 FQNEAQ (reference sequence). V was pared by 3 bases and J by 2 bases, with 5 bases of the junction left unmatched. CDR3 size: 15 residues. The CDR3 sequence is CASSFSGSAAYEQYF. As DNA, the CDR3 is TGTGCCAGCAGCTTTAGCGGGAGTGCCGCCTACGAGCAGTACTTC.

This chain uses TRBV6-5 with TRBJ1-6; 9 nucleotides agree with TRBD1. The CDR3 is 14 residues long. CDR1 and CDR2 (germline): MNHEY, SVGAGI. Losses at the gene ends were 5 bases for V and 10 bases for J; bases not matched to a gene: 6. This CDR3 reads CASSLGTGWSPLHF. The CDR3 bases are TGTGCCAGCAGTCTCGGGACAGGGTGGTCACCCCTCCACTTT.

The chain employs TRBV2 and TRBJ2-7; 9 bases agree with TRBD1. V lost 7 bases to trimming and J lost 6 bases; unmatched junction nucleotides: 10. The CDR3 loop spans 14 amino acids. The germline V gene has CDR1 SNHLY and CDR2 FYNNEI. CDR3 DNA sequence: TGTGCCAGCACTATAGTGGGACAGGGAGGCGAGCAGTACTTC. Translating gives CASTIVGQGGEQYF.

The V call is TRBV15, the J call TRBJ2-7, with D perhaps TRBD2 (6 bases). V was cut by 4 bases and J by 2 bases, with 12 bases left in between. The CDR3 length is 14 residues. Germline V CDR1 and CDR2: LNHNV, YYDKDF (reference sequence). The CDR3 is CATSKETSPYEQYF. The CDR3 DNA reads as TGTGCCACCAGCAAGGAGACTAGTCCCTACGAGCAGTACTTC.